This TCR beta chain was identified during a study of shared clonotypes between healthy human individuals. Notes on the study in general: Among the subsets, naive ones generally showed larger estimated richness than memory ones.

At deep level, the assay was performed. Methods used by the authors: ImmunoSEQ output lacked quality scores and full-length reads, limiting matched filtering. TCRdb keeps only in-frame clones here, not all; method: immunoSEQ multiplex PCR. D and trimming come from the DNA, and the V and J calls and clone size come from that table. The sample carries hundreds of thousands of clones, roughly 95% recorded once. The germline V gene encodes CDR1 KGHSH and CDR2 LQKENI. Trimming pared 0 bases from V and 0 bases from J, leaving 21 bases between. The CDR3 totals 19 residues. To note about this clone: As yet, its antigen is unknown.

Positive CCR7 selection of CD45RO-negative cells yielded the naive CD8 cells, and terminally differentiated effector memory CD45RA+ cells were excluded. Every contributor of samples was a Caucasian grown-up residing in Nashville, Tennessee. The chain is built from TRBV18 and TRBJ2-7; D is perhaps TRBD2 (6 bases). This TCR derives from a woman between 25 and 40 years old in good health. Sequenced material: naive CD8+ T cells sorted from blood. The CDR3 DNA reads as TGTGCCAGCTCACCACCGATGGGGGGAGACAGCCCCGGCTCCTACGAGCAGTACTTC. Protein: CASSPPMGGDSPGSYEQYF.